The rows below give T cell receptor beta chains drawn from one sample of a study of CD8 T cells in Susac syndrome. Using its own MiXCR run on the immunoSEQ multiplex PCR reads, TCRdb lists one record per CDR3 protein. The profile shows roughly 200,000 distinct CDR3 sequences, approximately 95% of them singletons. Sequenced material: CD4+ T cells from PBMCs. The origin of the receptors is a human donor in good health. Each CDR3 is given with its conserved first and last residue. D genes are given only for firm matches. Size values are once, few and many counts, or a class for expanded clones, and some rows have none.

j_call clone_size v_call d_call cdr3_nt cdr3_aa
TRBJ2-5 few TRBV7-2 TRBD1 TGTGCCAGCAGCCGGGACAGGGGGCTGGAGACCCAGTACTTC CASSRDRGLETQYF
TRBJ1-1 . TRBV14 . TGTGCCAGCAGCCAAGGACCTCCCCCCACTGAAGCTTTCTTT CASSQGPPPTEAFF
TRBJ1-2 . TRBV20-1 TRBD1 TGCAGTGCTAGAGCTGGGACAGGCTCGAGCTACACCTTC CSARAGTGSSYTF
TRBJ2-1 . TRBV4-1 TRBD2 TGCGCCAGCAGCCAGAGTAGCGGGGACCCCTACAATGAGCAGTTCTTC CASSQSSGDPYNEQFF
TRBJ2-5 . TRBV5-4 . TGTGCCAGCACTCCGAGGCGAGGGAGGCAAGAGACCCAGTACTTC CASTPRRGRQETQYF
TRBJ2-5 . TRBV29-1 TRBD2 TGCAGCGCCCGTAGCGGGCAAGAGTCCCAGTACTTC CSARSGQESQYF
TRBJ1-5 . TRBV28 . TGTGCCAGCAGCCCCAACCCCCAAGGAGTTAGCAATCAGCCCCAGCATTTT CASSPNPQGVSNQPQHF
TRBJ2-7 . TRBV7-2 TRBD1 TGTGCCAGCAGCTTAATTCGGACAGGGCAGGGGCCCGAGCAGTACTTC CASSLIRTGQGPEQYF
TRBJ2-1 . TRBV5-1 TRBD2 TGCGCCAGCAGCTCCCTCTCGGGCGGGGGGCTTAGCTCCTACAATGAGCAGTTCTTC CASSSLSGGGLSSYNEQFF
TRBJ2-7 . TRBV6-1 . TGTGCCAGCAGTGAAGTAGGGGTGGCCGAGCAGTACTTC CASSEVGVAEQYF
TRBJ2-7 few TRBV6-5 TRBD1 TGTGCCAGCAGTCTCGGGACAGGTAGCTCCTACGAGCAGTACTTC CASSLGTGSSYEQYF
TRBJ2-2 . TRBV29-1 . TGCAGCGTTATGAACACCGGGGAGCTGTTTTTT CSVMNTGELFF
TRBJ2-7 . TRBV7-9 TRBD2 TGTGCCAGCAGCCGACCCCAAGGTCTAGCGGGGACCTACGAGCAGTACTTC CASSRPQGLAGTYEQYF
TRBJ2-7 . TRBV28 TRBD1 TGTGCCAGCAGTTTTGGGGACAGAGTCTACGAGCAGTACTTC CASSFGDRVYEQYF
TRBJ2-2 once TRBV19 TRBD1 TGTGCCAGTAAGGACAGGGGAATTTCCACCGGGGAGCTGTTTTTT CASKDRGISTGELFF
TRBJ2-1 . TRBV5-6 . TGTGCCAGCACCCTGGGGGGGCCGAGCTCCTACAATGAGCAGTTCTTC CASTLGGPSSYNEQFF
TRBJ1-2 once TRBV2 . TGTGCCAGCAGCGAACAGGGATACTATGGCTACACCTTC CASSEQGYYGYTF
TRBJ1-1 . TRBV7-2 TRBD1 TGTGCCAGCAGCCCCGACAGGGGGTCGTCGCGAACTGAAGCTTTCTTT CASSPDRGSSRTEAFF
TRBJ1-1 . TRBV7-9 . TGTGCCAGCAGCGAGAGAGGGGGACGGGGGAGGACTGAAGCTTTCTTT CASSERGGRGRTEAFF
TRBJ1-5 . TRBV5-1 . TGCGCCAGCAGCCCCTGGTCAGGGTCCTATAGCAATCAGCCCCAGCATTTT CASSPWSGSYSNQPQHF
TRBJ2-5 . TRBV6-1 TRBD2 TGTGCCAGCGGGCGGGGGGGCTGGGAGACCCAGTACTTC CASGRGGWETQYF
TRBJ2-5 . TRBV7-3 . TGTGCCAGCAGCTTAACCCCCAGCGAAGAGACCCAGTACTTC CASSLTPSEETQYF
TRBJ2-1 . TRBV19 TRBD1 TGTGCCAGTAGTATAGATCGGAACAGGGGTTTGCAGTTCTTC CASSIDRNRGLQFF
TRBJ2-7 . TRBV3-1 TRBD2 TGTGCCAGCAGCCAAGCTGGGCTAGCGGGGGCTTCTATCTACGAGCAGTACTTC CASSQAGLAGASIYEQYF
TRBJ1-4 . TRBV18 TRBD1 TGTGCCAGCTCACCCTTTCAGGGGGGTAAGGAAAAACTGTTTTTT CASSPFQGGKEKLFF
TRBJ2-3 . TRBV20-1 . TGCAGTGCTAGTATTGAATCAGGGACAGATACGCAGTATTTT CSASIESGTDTQYF
TRBJ1-5 . TRBV4-1 . TGCGCCAGCAGCCCAGCATATAGCAATCAGCCCCAGCATTTT CASSPAYSNQPQHF
TRBJ2-7 . TRBV20-1 . TGCAGTGCTAGTCTGATCACCTACGAGCAGTACTTC CSASLITYEQYF
TRBJ1-2 . TRBV28 . TGTGCCAGCAGTTCCCGGACAGAGCATGGCTACACCTTC CASSSRTEHGYTF
TRBJ2-3 . TRBV2 . TGTGCCAGCAGTGCGGAAAGCACAGATACGCAGTATTTT CASSAESTDTQYF
TRBJ2-1 . TRBV4-2 TRBD2 TGTGCCAGCAGCCACCGACTAGCGGGGGGGCAATACAATGAGCAGTTCTTC CASSHRLAGGQYNEQFF
TRBJ1-2 . TRBV7-2 . TGTGCCAGCACCCTGCGGGCAGGGACCAACTATGGCTACACCTTC CASTLRAGTNYGYTF
TRBJ1-3 . TRBV3-1 . TGTGCCAGCAGCCCCCCGGGCCTCGGAAACACCATATATTTT CASSPPGLGNTIYF
TRBJ2-2 . TRBV7-9 . TGTGCCAGCAGCCGAGTTACAGGGAGCGGCGGCGGCGGGGAGCTGTTTTTT CASSRVTGSGGGGELFF
TRBJ2-5 . TRBV7-3 . TGTGCCAGCAGCTTATTAGGAGGGAGAGGAGAGACCCAGTACTTC CASSLLGGRGETQYF
TRBJ1-6 . TRBV20-1 . TGCAGTGCTGAGGCAGGGAGCTCCTATAATTCACCCCTCCACTTT CSAEAGSSYNSPLHF
TRBJ1-6 . TRBV7-6 . TGTGCCAGCAGCTCTGTGAGTCCGGGACAAAATTCACCCCTCCACTTT CASSSVSPGQNSPLHF
TRBJ1-5 . TRBV9 . TGTGCCAGCAGCCTGGACAGTGATTATCAGCCCCAGCATTTT CASSLDSDYQPQHF
TRBJ2-7 . TRBV4-1 . TGCGCCAGCAGCTCCGGACAGGGAGGGGGCTACGAGCAGTACTTC CASSSGQGGGYEQYF
TRBJ1-6 . TRBV5-4 TRBD1 TGTGCCAGCAGCCCTAGGGGAACCGGGACAGGGAGGACACCCCTCCACTTT CASSPRGTGTGRTPLHF